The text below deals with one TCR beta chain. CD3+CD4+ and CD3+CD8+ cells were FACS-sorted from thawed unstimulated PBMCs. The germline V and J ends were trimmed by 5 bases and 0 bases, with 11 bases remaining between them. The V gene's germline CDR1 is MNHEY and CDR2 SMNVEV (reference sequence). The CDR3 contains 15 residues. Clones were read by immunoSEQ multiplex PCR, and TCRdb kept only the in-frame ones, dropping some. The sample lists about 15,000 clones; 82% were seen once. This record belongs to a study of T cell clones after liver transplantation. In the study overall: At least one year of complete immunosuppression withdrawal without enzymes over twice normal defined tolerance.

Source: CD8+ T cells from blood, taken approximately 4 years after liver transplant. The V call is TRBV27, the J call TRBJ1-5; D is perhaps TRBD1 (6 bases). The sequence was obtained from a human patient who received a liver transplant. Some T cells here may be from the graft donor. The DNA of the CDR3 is TGTGCCAGCAGTCCCCTGGGGGCTAGCAATCAGCCCCAGCATTTT. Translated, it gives CASSPLGASNQPQHF.